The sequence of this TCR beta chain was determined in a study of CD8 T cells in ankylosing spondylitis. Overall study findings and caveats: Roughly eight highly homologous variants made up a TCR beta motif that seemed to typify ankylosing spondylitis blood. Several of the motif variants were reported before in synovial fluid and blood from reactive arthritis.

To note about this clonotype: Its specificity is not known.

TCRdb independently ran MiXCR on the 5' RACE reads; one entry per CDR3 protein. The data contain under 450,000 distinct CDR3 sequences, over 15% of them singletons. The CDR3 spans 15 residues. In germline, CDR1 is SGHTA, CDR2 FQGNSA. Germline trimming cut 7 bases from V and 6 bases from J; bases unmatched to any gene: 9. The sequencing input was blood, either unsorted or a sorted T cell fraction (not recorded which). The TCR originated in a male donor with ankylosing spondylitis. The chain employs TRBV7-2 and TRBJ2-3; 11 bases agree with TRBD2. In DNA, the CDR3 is TGTGCCAGCACGAATAGCGGGAGGGCCCGGGATACGCAGTATTTT. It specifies CASTNSGRARDTQYF. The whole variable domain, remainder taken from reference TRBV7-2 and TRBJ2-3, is GAGVSQSPSNKVTEKGKDVELRCDPISGHTALYWYRQSLGQGLEFLIYFQGNSAPDKSGLPSDRFSAERTGGSVSTLTIQRTQQEDSAVYLCASTNSGRARDTQYFGPGTRLTVL.